This T cell receptor beta chain was documented in a study of cytomegalovirus exposure and HLA in healthy donors. Across the study: Of the donors genotyped, several hundred in all, 75% to 90% fell in the Caucasian-associated ancestry cluster. Whole-study findings and limits: Reportedly, TCR beta sequences accurately predicted HLA-A and HLA-B alleles in most subjects.

This CDR3 contains 14 residues. Germline V gives CDR1 MNHEY, CDR2 SVGAGI. In regard to this clone: Its matching antigen is unknown.

Both 60 Vbeta primers and 13 Jbeta primers went into the PCR. Sequenced by immunoSEQ multiplex PCR; TCRdb stores in-frame clones only, minus some. The sample has about 200,000 clones; roughly 83% are singletons. This receptor was taken from a male donor in good health and CMV-seropositive. Sequenced sample: PBMCs. The rearrangement links TRBV6-5 to TRBJ2-5; 9 positions match TRBD1. The J call is in doubt because the DNA end fits TRBJ2-7 better. CDR3 sequence (DNA): TGTGCCAGCAGCGGGACAGGGCAGAGCTACGAGCAGTACTTC. Protein product: CASSGTGQSYEQYF.